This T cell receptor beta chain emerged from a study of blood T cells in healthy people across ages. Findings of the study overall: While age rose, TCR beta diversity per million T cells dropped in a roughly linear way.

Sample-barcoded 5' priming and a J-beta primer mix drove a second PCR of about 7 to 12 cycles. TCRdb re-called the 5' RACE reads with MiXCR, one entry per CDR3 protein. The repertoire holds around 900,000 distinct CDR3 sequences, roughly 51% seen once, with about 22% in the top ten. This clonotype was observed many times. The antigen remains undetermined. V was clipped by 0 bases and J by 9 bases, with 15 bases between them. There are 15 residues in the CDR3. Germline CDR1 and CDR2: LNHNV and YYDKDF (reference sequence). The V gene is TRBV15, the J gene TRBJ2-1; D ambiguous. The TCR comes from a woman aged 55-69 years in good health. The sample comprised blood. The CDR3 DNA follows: TGTGCCACCAGCAGAGATCGCGGTAGCCAGGCTGAGCAGTTCTTC. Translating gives CATSRDRGSQAEQFF.